The entry below describes one T cell receptor beta chain. Trimming cost V 4 bases and J 4 bases, with 11 bases left between them. Per the germline V gene, CDR1 is SQVTM and CDR2 is ANQGSEA. This CDR3 region has 12 residues. The sample belongs to a study of shared clonotypes between healthy human individuals. Profiled with immunoSEQ multiplex PCR; TCRdb holds only in-frame clones, not every one. This table has roughly 640,000 clones, 74% appearing once. Material for sequencing was memory CD4+ T cells sorted from blood. Subset defined: CD45RA-negative fraction. The TCR comes from a woman aged 30 to 39 in good health. This chain connects TRBV29-1 to TRBJ2-7, with D possibly being TRBD1 (6 bases). CDR3 residues: CSVVQGSYEQYF. The CDR3 nucleotides read TGCAGCGTTGTACAGGGTAGTTACGAGCAGTACTTC.